This T cell receptor beta chain was documented in a study of shared clonotypes between healthy human individuals. In germline, CDR1 is PRHDT, CDR2 FYEKMQ (reference sequence). The CDR3 spans 16 residues. V was clipped by 5 bases and J by 2 bases; unmatched bases: 10. For every subset, genomic DNA was evenly distributed across several immunoSEQ plates. Only in-frame clones appear in the TCRdb table, and some are missing; sequencing was by immunoSEQ multiplex PCR. The data hold roughly 200,000 clones, with 66% observed a single time. Material: memory CD4+ T cells sorted from blood. Subset noted: CD45RA-negative fraction. The receptor comes from a man aged 25 to 40 in good health. The chain recombines TRBV13 with TRBJ2-5; 8 bases match TRBD1. The CDR3 DNA follows: TGTGCCAGCAGCCCAACCGGGACAGGAGGGCAAGAGACCCAGTACTTC. It codes for CASSPTGTGGQETQYF.